These 17 T cell receptor beta chains came from one sample sequenced in a study of cytomegalovirus exposure and HLA in healthy donors. Use of 60 Vbeta and 13 Jbeta primers characterized the PCR. Generated by immunoSEQ multiplex PCR, the TCRdb table keeps only in-frame clones and is missing some. The data show around 170,000 clones, with around 72% seen just once and 7% held by the top ten. Sequencing was performed on PBMCs. These TCRs come from a woman between 40 and 55 years old in good health and CMV-seropositive.

This clone has only one observation. The DNA of the CDR3 is TGTGCCAGCAGCCCAGGGCGTTCCTATGGCTACACCTTC. Translated, it gives CASSPGRSYGYTF. The V and J genes are TRBV5-6 and TRBJ1-2; D may be TRBD1 (5 bases). CDR3 size: 13 residues. Trimming left V 4 bases short and J 4 bases short, with 11 bases between. Germline values: CDR1 SGHDT, CDR2 YYEEEE.

CDR3 coding DNA: TGTGCCAGTAGTATAGTTAAGGGGGGGCGACAGCCCCAGCATTTT. Translated, it gives CASSIVKGGRQPQHF. The rearrangement uses TRBV19 and TRBJ1-5; D is possibly TRBD1 (6 bases). CDR3 length equals 15 residues. With 1 base removed from V and 7 bases from J, the gap between germline ends came to 14 bases. The germline V gene encodes CDR1 LNHDA and CDR2 SQIVND (reference sequence).

The chain joins TRBV4-2 to TRBJ2-7; TRBD1 might be the D (5 bases). Trimming removed 4 bases from V and 0 bases from J, with 16 bases in between. The CDR3 has 16 amino acids. Germline V gives CDR1 LGHNA, CDR2 YNFKEQ. The CDR3 DNA is TGTGCCAGCAGCCCCGAAACGGACCAGGGCTCCTACGAGCAGTACTTC. Protein sequence: CASSPETDQGSYEQYF.

This clone was detected once. The chain combines TRBV11-2 with TRBJ1-4, with TRBD1 identical over 7 bases. In germline, CDR1 is SGHAT, CDR2 FQNNGV. The CDR3 loop spans 14 amino acids. V was pared by 4 bases and J by 7 bases, with 6 bases of the junction left unmatched. The CDR3 region has the DNA TGTGCCAGCAGCTCGGACAGGATGGGTGAAAAACTGTTTTTT. It is translated as CASSSDRMGEKLFF.

The rearrangement uses TRBV7-2 and TRBJ2-7, with 7 positions matching TRBD1. Germline V gene sequence: CDR1 SGHTA, CDR2 FQGNSA. The CDR3 has 14 residues. The junction had 6 bases not matched to a gene; V was cut back by 4 bases and J by 3 bases. The CDR3 DNA sequence: TGTGCCAGCAGCTCTTCCGGGACAGACTACGAGCAGTACTTC. Amino acid sequence: CASSSSGTDYEQYF.

The sample holds a few counts of this clone. The genes are TRBV7-2 and TRBJ1-2, with no clear D. The V and J ends lost 5 bases and 7 bases respectively, with 17 bases between them. The germline V gene encodes CDR1 SGHTA and CDR2 FQGNSA. This CDR3 is 14 amino acids long. The CDR3 region is CASSAGRTYSGYTF. The CDR3 DNA sequence: TGTGCCAGCAGCGCGGGGAGAACGTATAGTGGCTACACCTTC.

The V gene is TRBV7-8, the J gene TRBJ1-5; 7 nucleotides line up with TRBD1. V lost 5 bases and J lost 4; bases outside the gene matches: 2. The germline V gene encodes CDR1 SGHVS and CDR2 FQNEAQ. The CDR3 totals 13 residues. The CDR3 coding sequence is TGTGCCAGCAGCCTCAGGGGGAATCAGCCCCAGCATTTT. Protein: CASSLRGNQPQHF. Full variable domain (rest looked up from reference TRBV7-8 and TRBJ1-5): GAGVSQSPRYKVAKRGQDVALRCDPISGHVSLFWYQQALGQGPEFLTYFQNEAQLDKSGLPSDRFFAERPEGSVSTLKIQRTQQEDSAVYLCASSLRGNQPQHFGDGTRLSIL.

About this clone itself: An end of the junction differs from the germline gene, which may be a read error. V and J are TRBV7-9 and TRBJ1-5, with D perhaps matching TRBD1 (5 bases). Germline values: CDR1 SEHNR, CDR2 FQNEAQ (reference sequence). The CDR3 runs 14 residues. CDR3 sequence reads: CSSSFDSVNQPQHF. The CDR3 nucleotides read TGTTCCAGCAGCTTCGACAGTGTCAATCAGCCCCAGCATTTT. The whole variable domain, filled in from reference TRBV7-9 and TRBJ1-5, reads DTGVSQNPRHKITKRGQNVTFRCDPISEHNRLYWYRQTLGQGPEFLTYFQNEAQLEKSRLLSDRFSAERPKGSFSTLEIQRTEQGDSAMYLCSSSFDSVNQPQHFGDGTRLSIL.

The chain is built from TRBV11-2 and TRBJ2-2, with a weak D call TRBD1 (5 bases). Germline V lookup: CDR1 SGHAT, CDR2 FQNNGV. The CDR3 sequence is 16 residues long. V shed 2 bases and J shed 5 bases, with 15 bases lying between them. The CDR3 DNA is TGTGCCAGCAGCTTAAGCGTGGCCAGGGCGACCGGGGAGCTGTTTTTT. It specifies CASSLSVARATGELFF.

The chain combines TRBV10-3 with TRBJ2-1; D remains unclear. Germline lookup yields CDR1 ENHRY and CDR2 SYGVKD. Trimming took off 3 bases at V and 6 bases at J, with 6 bases between the two ends. This CDR3 contains 12 residues. The chain's CDR3 is CAISDTVNEQFF. CDR3 nucleotide sequence: TGTGCCATCAGTGATACAGTCAATGAGCAGTTCTTC.

The chain has TRBV27 and TRBJ1-2; D is ambiguous. Per the germline V gene, CDR1 is MNHEY and CDR2 is SMNVEV (reference sequence). This CDR3 is built from 14 residues. Trimming took off 6 bases at V and 3 bases at J, with 14 bases between the two ends. The CDR3 DNA reads as TGTGCCAGCAGACCGGATTTGGGCCACTATGGCTACACCTTC. It codes for CASRPDLGHYGYTF.

This clone has only a few counts. V and J are TRBV7-9 and TRBJ2-7, with D possibly matching TRBD2 (6 bases). This CDR3 has 13 amino acids. CDR1 is SEHNR, CDR2 FQNEAQ, per germline (reference sequence). The V end lost 5 bases, the J end lost 1 base, and 9 bases lay between the germline ends. DNA for the CDR3: TGTGCCAGCAGCCCCGCGGGGTCCTACGAGCAGTACTTC. Its translation is CASSPAGSYEQYF.

The V call is TRBV28, the J call TRBJ1-1; the match to TRBD1 covers 8 bases. Germline trimming cut 6 bases from V and 0 bases from J; bases unmatched to any gene: 18. Germline loops: CDR1 MDHEN, CDR2 SYDVKM. This CDR3 is 19 amino acids long. This CDR3 reads CASSWGTGAFVGMNTEAFF. In DNA form, the CDR3 reads TGTGCCAGCAGCTGGGGGACAGGCGCGTTCGTGGGGATGAACACTGAAGCTTTCTTT. Variable domain in full (rest from reference TRBV28 and TRBJ1-1): DVKVTQSSRYLVKRTGEKVFLECVQDMDHENMFWYRQDPGLGLRLIYFSYDVKMKEKGDIPEGYSVSREKKERFSLILESASTNQTSMYLCASSWGTGAFVGMNTEAFFGQGTRLTVV.

The chain is built from TRBV7-2 and TRBJ1-1, with D hard to call. V dropped 0 bases and J dropped 0 bases, with 8 bases sitting between them. Per germline, CDR1 SGHTA and CDR2 FQGNSA. This CDR3 region has 15 residues. The CDR3 loop reads CASSLAVGVNTEAFF. The CDR3, as DNA: TGTGCCAGCAGCTTAGCGGTAGGAGTGAACACTGAAGCTTTCTTT.

This clone was detected only a few times. The gene calls are TRBV7-6 and TRBJ1-1, with TRBD1 identical over 7 bases. This CDR3 comprises 13 residues. CDR1 is SGHVS and CDR2 is FNYEAQ in the germline V gene. V was pared by 4 bases and J by 4 bases, with 3 bases of the junction left unmatched. CDR3 DNA sequence: TGTGCCAGCAGCTCGACAGGGTCCACTGAAGCTTTCTTT. Translating it yields CASSSTGSTEAFF.

This clone was counted a few times. The J gene is TRBJ2-2, the V gene TRBV5-6, with D uncertain. In germline, CDR1 is SGHDT, CDR2 YYEEEE. The CDR3 covers 11 residues. Trimming pared 3 bases from V and 9 bases from J, leaving 6 bases between. CDR3 sequence (DNA): TGTGCCAGCAGCTCCAACTGGGAGCTGTTTTTT. It specifies CASSSNWELFF. Full variable domain (outside the CDR3, taken from reference TRBV5-6 and TRBJ2-2): DAGVTQSPTHLIKTRGQQVTLRCSPKSGHDTVSWYQQALGQGPQFIFQYYEEEERQRGNFPDRFSGHQFPNYSSELNVNALLLGDSALYLCASSSNWELFFGEGSRLTVL.

The sample holds one count of this clone. V and J are TRBV7-2 and TRBJ1-6, with TRBD1 as a possible D gene (5 bases). V was cut by 1 base and J by 7 bases, with 11 bases left in between. Germline V lookup: CDR1 SGHTA, CDR2 FQGNSA. The CDR3 extends over 15 amino acids. The CDR3 here is CASSLGGVRNSPLHF. The CDR3 bases are TGTGCCAGCAGCTTAGGGGGGGTGCGGAATTCACCCCTCCACTTT.